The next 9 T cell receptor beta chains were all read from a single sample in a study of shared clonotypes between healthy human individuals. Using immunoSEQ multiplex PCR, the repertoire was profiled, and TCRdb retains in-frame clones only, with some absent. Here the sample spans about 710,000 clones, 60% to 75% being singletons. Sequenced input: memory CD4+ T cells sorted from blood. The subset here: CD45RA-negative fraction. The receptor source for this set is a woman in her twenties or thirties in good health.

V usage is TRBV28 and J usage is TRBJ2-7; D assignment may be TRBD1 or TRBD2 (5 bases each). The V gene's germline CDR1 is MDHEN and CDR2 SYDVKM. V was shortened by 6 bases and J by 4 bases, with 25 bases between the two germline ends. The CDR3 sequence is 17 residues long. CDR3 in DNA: TGTGCCAGCAGCTTTCCCCTTGCCGGGACGAGAGGGTACGAGCAGTACTTC. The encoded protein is CASSFPLAGTRGYEQYF.

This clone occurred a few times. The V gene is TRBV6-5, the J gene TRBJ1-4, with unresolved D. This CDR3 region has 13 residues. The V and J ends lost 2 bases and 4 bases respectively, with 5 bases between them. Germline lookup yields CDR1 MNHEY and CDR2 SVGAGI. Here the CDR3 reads CASSYRFNEKLFF. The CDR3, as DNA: TGTGCCAGCAGTTACCGCTTTAATGAAAAACTGTTTTTT.

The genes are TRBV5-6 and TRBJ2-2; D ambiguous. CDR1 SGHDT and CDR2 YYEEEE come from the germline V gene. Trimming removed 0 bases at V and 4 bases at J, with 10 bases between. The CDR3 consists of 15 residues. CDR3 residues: CASSLVGSLTGELFF. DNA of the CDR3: TGTGCCAGCAGCTTGGTTGGCAGCCTCACCGGGGAGCTGTTTTTT.

The CDR3 loop is CASSLEPAGTVYNEQFF. The CDR3, as DNA: TGCGCCAGCAGCTTGGAGCCCGCGGGGACAGTCTACAATGAGCAGTTCTTC. The rearrangement links TRBV5-1 to TRBJ2-1, with a tentative D call TRBD1 (7 bases). Germline CDR1 reads SGHRS; CDR2 reads YFSETQ. The CDR3 runs to 17 residues. Deletions cut 0 bases from V and 3 bases from J, with 16 bases between.

CDR3 loop: CASSLEWTYHTGELFF. In DNA, the CDR3 is TGTGCCAGCAGCTTGGAATGGACGTACCATACCGGGGAGCTGTTTTTT. The V and J genes are TRBV5-6 and TRBJ2-2; no clear D gene. V was trimmed by 0 bases and J by 5 bases, leaving 14 bases between them. The CDR3 covers 16 residues. Germline V gene data show CDR1 as SGHDT and CDR2 as YYEEEE.

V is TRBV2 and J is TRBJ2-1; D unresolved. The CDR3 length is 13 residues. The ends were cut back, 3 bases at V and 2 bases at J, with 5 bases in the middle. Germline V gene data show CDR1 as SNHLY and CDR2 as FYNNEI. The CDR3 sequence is CASSDAAYNEQFF. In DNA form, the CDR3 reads TGTGCCAGCAGTGATGCTGCCTACAATGAGCAGTTCTTC.

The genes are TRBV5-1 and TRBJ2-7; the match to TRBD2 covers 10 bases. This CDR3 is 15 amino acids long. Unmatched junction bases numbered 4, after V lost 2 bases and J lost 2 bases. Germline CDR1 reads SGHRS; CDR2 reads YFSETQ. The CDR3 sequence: CASSFTSGATYEQYF. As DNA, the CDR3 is TGCGCCAGCAGCTTTACTAGCGGGGCTACCTACGAGCAGTACTTC.

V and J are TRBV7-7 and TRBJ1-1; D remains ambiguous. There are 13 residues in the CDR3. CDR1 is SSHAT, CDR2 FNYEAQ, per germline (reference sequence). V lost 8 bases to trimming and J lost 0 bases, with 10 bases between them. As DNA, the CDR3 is TGTGCCAGCTCGCAGACGATGAACACTGAAGCTTTCTTT. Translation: CASSQTMNTEAFF.

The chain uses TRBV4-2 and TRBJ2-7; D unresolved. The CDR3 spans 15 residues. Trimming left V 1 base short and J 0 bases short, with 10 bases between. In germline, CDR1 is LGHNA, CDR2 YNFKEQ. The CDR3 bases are TGTGCCAGCAGCCAAGCGGCCAGTGCCTCCTACGAGCAGTACTTC. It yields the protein CASSQAASASYEQYF.